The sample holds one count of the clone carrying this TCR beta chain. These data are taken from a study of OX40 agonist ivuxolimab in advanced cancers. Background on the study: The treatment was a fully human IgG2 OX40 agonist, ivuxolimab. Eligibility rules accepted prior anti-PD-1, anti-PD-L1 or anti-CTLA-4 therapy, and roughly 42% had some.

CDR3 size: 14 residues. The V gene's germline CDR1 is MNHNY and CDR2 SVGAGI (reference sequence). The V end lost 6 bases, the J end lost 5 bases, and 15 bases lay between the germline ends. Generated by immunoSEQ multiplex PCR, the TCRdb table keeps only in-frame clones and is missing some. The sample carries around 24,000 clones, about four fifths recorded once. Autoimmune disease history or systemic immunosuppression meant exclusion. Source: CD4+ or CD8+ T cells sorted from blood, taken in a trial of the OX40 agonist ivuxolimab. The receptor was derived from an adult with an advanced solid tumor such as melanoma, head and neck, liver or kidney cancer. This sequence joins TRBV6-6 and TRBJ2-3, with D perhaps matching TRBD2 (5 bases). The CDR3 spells CASSSFGREDTQYF. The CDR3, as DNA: TGTGCCAGCAGCTCCTTCGGACGGGAAGATACGCAGTATTTT.